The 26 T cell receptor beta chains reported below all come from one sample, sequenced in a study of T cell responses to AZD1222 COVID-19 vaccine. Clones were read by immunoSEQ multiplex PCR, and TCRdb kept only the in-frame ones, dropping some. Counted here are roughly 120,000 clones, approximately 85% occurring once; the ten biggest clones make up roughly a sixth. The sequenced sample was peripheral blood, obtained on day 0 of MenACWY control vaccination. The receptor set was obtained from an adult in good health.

The CDR3: CASSPQGGYTEAFF. CDR3 bases: TGTGCCAGCAGTCCCCAGGGAGGGTACACTGAAGCTTTCTTT. This chain links TRBV6-5 with TRBJ1-1, with a weak D call TRBD1 (5 bases). V lost 5 bases to trimming and J lost 3 bases, with 13 bases between them. Germline V CDR1 and CDR2: MNHEY, SVGAGI. This CDR3 is built from 14 residues.

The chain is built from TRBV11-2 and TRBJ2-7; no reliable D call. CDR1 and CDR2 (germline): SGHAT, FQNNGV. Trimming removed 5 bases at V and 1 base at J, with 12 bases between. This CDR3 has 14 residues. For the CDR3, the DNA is TGTGCCAGCAGCAGCCGGGCCCTGTCCTACGAGCAGTACTTC. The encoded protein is CASSSRALSYEQYF.

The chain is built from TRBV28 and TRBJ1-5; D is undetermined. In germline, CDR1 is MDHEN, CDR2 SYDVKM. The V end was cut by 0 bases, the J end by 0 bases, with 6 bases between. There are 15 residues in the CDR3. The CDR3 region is CASSLWEDSNQPQHF. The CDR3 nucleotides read TGTGCCAGCAGTTTATGGGAGGATAGCAATCAGCCCCAGCATTTT. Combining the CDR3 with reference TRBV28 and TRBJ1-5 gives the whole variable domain DVKVTQSSRYLVKRTGEKVFLECVQDMDHENMFWYRQDPGLGLRLIYFSYDVKMKEKGDIPEGYSVSREKKERFSLILESASTNQTSMYLCASSLWEDSNQPQHFGDGTRLSIL.

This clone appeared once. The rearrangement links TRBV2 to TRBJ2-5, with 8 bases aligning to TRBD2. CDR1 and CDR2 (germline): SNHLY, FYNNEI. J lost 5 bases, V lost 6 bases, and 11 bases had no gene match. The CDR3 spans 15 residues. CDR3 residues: CASRGPGLVSETQYF. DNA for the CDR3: TGTGCCAGCAGAGGACCGGGACTAGTGAGCGAGACCCAGTACTTC.

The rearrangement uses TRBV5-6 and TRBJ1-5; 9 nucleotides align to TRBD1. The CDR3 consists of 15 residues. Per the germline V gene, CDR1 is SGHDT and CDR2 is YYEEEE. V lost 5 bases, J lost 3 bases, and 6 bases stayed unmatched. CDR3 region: CASSFGTGINQPQHF. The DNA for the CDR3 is TGTGCCAGCAGTTTCGGGACAGGGATCAATCAGCCCCAGCATTTT.

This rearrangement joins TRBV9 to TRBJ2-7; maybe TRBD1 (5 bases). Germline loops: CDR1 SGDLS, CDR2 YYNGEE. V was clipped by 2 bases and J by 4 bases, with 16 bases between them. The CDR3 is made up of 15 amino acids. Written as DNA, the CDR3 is TGTGCCAGCAGCGTCTCGTCAGGGTCAGGGTACGAGCAGTACTTC. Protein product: CASSVSSGSGYEQYF.

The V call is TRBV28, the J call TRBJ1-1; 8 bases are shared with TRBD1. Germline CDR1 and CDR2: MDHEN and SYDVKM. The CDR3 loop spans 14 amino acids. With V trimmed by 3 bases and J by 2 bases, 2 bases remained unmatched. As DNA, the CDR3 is TGTGCCAGCAGTTTCGACAGGGGAAACACTGAAGCTTTCTTT. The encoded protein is CASSFDRGNTEAFF. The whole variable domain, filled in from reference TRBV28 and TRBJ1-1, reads DVKVTQSSRYLVKRTGEKVFLECVQDMDHENMFWYRQDPGLGLRLIYFSYDVKMKEKGDIPEGYSVSREKKERFSLILESASTNQTSMYLCASSFDRGNTEAFFGQGTRLTVV.

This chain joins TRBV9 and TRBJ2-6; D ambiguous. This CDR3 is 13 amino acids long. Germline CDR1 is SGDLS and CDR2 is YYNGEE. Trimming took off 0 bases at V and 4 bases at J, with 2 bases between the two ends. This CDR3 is CASSVAGANVLTF. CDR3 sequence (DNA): TGTGCCAGCAGCGTAGCCGGGGCCAACGTCCTGACTTTC.

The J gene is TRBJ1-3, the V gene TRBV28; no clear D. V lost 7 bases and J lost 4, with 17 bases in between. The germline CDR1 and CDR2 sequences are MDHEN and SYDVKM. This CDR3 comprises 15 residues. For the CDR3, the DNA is TGTGCCAGCACCAAAAGCAGTGTGCCCGGAAACACCATATATTTT. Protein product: CASTKSSVPGNTIYF.

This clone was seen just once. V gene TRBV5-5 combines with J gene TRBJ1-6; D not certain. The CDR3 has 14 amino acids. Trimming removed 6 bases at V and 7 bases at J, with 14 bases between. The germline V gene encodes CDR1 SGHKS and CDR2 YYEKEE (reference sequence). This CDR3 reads CASTVGPENSPLHF. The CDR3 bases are TGTGCCAGCACCGTTGGACCGGAGAATTCACCCCTCCACTTT.

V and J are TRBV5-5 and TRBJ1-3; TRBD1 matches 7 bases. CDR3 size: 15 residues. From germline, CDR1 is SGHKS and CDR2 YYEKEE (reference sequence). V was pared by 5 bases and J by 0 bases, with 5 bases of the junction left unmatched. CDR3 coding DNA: TGTGCCAGCAGTTACAGGGGAGTCTCTGGAAACACCATATATTTT. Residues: CASSYRGVSGNTIYF.

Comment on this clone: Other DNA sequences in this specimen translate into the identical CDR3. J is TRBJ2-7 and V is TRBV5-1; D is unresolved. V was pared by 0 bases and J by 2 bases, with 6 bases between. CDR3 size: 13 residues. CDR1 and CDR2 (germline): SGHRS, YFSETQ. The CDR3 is CASSLGLTYEQYF. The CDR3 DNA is TGCGCCAGCAGCTTGGGCCTTACCTACGAGCAGTACTTC.

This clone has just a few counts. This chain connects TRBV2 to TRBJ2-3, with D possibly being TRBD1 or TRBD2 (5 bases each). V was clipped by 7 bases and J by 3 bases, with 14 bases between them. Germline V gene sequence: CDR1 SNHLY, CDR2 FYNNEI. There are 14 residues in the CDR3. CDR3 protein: CASKRRGVTDTQYF. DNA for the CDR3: TGTGCCAGCAAGCGGAGAGGGGTGACAGATACGCAGTATTTT.

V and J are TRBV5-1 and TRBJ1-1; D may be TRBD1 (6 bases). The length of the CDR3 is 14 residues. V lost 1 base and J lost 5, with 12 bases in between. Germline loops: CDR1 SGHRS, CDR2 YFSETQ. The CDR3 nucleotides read TGCGCCAGCAGCTTGCGGGGGGCGCGTACTGAAGCTTTCTTT. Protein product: CASSLRGARTEAFF.

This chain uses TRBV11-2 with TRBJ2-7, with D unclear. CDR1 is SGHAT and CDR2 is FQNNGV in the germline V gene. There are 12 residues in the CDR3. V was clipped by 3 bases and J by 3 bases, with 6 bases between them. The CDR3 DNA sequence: TGTGCCAGCAGCTTTGACAACTACGAGCAGTACTTC. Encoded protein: CASSFDNYEQYF.

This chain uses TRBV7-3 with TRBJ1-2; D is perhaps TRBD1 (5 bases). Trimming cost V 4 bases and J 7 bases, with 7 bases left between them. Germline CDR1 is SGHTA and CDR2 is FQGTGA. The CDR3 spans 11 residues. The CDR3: CASSSRVGYTF. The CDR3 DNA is TGTGCCAGCAGCTCCAGGGTTGGCTACACCTTC.

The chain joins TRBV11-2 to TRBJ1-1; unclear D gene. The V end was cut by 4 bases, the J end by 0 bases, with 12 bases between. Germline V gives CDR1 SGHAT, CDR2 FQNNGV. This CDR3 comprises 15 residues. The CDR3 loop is CASSSRLNMNTEAFF. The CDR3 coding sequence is TGTGCCAGCAGCTCACGCCTCAACATGAACACTGAAGCTTTCTTT.

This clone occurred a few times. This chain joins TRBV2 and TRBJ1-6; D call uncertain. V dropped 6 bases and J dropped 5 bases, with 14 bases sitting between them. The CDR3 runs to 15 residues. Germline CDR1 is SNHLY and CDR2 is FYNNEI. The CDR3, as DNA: TGTGCCAGCAGCGACGACGGAACCCATAATTCACCCCTCCACTTT. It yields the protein CASSDDGTHNSPLHF.

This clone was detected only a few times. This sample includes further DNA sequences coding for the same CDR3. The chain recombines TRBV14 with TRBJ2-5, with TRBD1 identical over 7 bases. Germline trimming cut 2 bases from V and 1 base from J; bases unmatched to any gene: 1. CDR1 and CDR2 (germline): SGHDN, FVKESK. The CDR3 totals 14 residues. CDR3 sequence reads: CASSQNRGQETQYF. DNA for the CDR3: TGTGCCAGCAGCCAAAACAGGGGCCAAGAGACCCAGTACTTC.

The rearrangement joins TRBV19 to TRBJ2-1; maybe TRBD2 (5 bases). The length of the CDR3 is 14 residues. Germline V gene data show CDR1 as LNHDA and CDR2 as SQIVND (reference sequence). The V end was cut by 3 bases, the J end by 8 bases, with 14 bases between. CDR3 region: CASSIGGTFYEQFF. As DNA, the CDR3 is TGTGCCAGTAGTATTGGAGGCACATTCTATGAGCAGTTCTTC. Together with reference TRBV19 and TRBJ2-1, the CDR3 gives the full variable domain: DGGITQSPKYLFRKEGQNVTLSCEQNLNHDAMYWYRQDPGQGLRLIYYSQIVNDFQKGDIAEGYSVSREKKESFPLTVTSAQKNPTAFYLCASSIGGTFYEQFFGPGTRLTVL.

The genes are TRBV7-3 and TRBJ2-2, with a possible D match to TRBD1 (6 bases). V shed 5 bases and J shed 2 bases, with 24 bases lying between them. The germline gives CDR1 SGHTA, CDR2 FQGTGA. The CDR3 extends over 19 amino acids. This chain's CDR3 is CASSALVEIWGPNTGELFF. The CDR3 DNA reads TGTGCCAGCAGCGCCCTTGTCGAGATTTGGGGGCCCAACACCGGGGAGCTGTTTTTT.

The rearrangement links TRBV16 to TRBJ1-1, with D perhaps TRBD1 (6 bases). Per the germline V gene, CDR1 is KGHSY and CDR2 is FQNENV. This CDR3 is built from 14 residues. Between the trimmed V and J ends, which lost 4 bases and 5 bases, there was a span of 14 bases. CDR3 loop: CASSLGTPGTEAFF. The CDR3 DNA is TGTGCCAGCAGCCTCGGGACACCGGGGACTGAAGCTTTCTTT.

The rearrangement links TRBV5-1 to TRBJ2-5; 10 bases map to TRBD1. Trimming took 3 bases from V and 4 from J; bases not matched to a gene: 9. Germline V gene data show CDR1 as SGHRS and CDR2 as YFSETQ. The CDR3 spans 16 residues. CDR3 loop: CASSSGGQGGAETQYF. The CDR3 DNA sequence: TGCGCCAGCAGCTCGGGAGGACAGGGGGGGGCAGAGACCCAGTACTTC.

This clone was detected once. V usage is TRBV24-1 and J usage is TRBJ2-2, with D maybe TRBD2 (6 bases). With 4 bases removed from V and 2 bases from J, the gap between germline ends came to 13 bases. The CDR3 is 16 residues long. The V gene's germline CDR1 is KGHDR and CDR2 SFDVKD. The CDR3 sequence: CATSDARTSNTGELFF. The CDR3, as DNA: TGTGCCACCAGTGACGCCCGTACTAGCAACACCGGGGAGCTGTTTTTT.

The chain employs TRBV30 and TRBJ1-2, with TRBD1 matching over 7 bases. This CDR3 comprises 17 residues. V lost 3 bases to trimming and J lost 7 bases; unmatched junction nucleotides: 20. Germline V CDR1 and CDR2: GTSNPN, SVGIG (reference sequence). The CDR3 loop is CAWSERGGYMGIGGYTF. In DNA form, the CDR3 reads TGTGCCTGGAGCGAAAGAGGGGGCTATATGGGAATAGGTGGCTACACCTTC.

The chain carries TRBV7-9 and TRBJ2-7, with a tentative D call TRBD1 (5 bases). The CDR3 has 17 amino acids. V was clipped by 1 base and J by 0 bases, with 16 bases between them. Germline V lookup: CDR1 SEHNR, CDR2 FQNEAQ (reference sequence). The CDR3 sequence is CASSLGSGRTSSYEQYF. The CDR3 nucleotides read TGTGCCAGCAGCTTAGGCTCCGGCAGGACAAGCTCCTACGAGCAGTACTTC.